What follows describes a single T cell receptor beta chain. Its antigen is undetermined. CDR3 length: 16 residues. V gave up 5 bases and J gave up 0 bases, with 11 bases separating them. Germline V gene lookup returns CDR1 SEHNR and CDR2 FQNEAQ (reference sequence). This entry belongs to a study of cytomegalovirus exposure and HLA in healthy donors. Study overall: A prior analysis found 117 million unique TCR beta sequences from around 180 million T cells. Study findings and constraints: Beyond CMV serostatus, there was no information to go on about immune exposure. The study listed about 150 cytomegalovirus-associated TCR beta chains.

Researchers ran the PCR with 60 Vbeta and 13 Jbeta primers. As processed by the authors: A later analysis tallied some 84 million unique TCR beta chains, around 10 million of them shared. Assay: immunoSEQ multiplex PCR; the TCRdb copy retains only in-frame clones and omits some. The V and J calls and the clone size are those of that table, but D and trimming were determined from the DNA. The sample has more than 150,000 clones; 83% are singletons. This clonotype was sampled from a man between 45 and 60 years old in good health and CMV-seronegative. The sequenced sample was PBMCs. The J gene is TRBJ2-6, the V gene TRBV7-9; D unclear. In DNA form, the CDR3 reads TGTGCCAGCAGCCCAGCGAGGTTCTCTGGGGCCAACGTCCTGACTTTC. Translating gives CASSPARFSGANVLTF.